This T cell receptor beta chain was sequenced for a study of regulatory dendritic cells for organ transplantation. V was trimmed by 5 bases and J by 3 bases, leaving 8 bases between them. The CDR3 contains 13 residues. Germline V CDR1 and CDR2: MDHEN, SYDVKM. Here immunoSEQ multiplex PCR was the method, and the copy in TCRdb shows in-frame clones only, minus some. This table holds fewer than 40,000 clones, 75% to 95% found once. Naive CD45RA+ and memory CD45RO+ CD4+ or CD8+ T cells were FACS-sorted. Broader study findings: Alloreactive memory CD8+ T cell pools varied considerably between individuals. Naive CD4+ and CD8+ repertoires were highly diverse; memory CD8+ was most oligoclonal.

Concerning this clone: Antigen specificity is unknown.

This TCR derives from a human donor in good health. Sequenced input: naive CD8+ T cells from blood. The subset is: CD45RA+ naive T cells. The chain joins TRBV28 to TRBJ1-5; D might be TRBD1 (5 bases). The DNA for the CDR3 is TGTGCCAGCAGTACAGGATTCAATCAGCCCCAGCATTTT. The encoded protein is CASSTGFNQPQHF. Full variable domain (rest looked up from reference TRBV28 and TRBJ1-5): DVKVTQSSRYLVKRTGEKVFLECVQDMDHENMFWYRQDPGLGLRLIYFSYDVKMKEKGDIPEGYSVSREKKERFSLILESASTNQTSMYLCASSTGFNQPQHFGDGTRLSIL.